This T cell receptor (beta chain) was documented in a study of beta chain features in type 1 diabetes. Study-wide findings and caveats: In type 1 diabetes patients, VDJ junctions had fewer insertions; deletions at these junctions were more frequent.

As every portion of the isolated RNA was reverse transcribed, the sequencing read expressed TCRB transcripts. Clones were read by immunoSEQ multiplex PCR, and TCRdb kept only the in-frame ones, dropping some. In the table there are 120,000 to 150,000 clones, 40% to 55% of which are singletons. The CDR3 is made up of 15 amino acids. The ends lost 3 bases at V and 2 bases at J; junction bases unmatched: 5. Germline V gene lookup returns CDR1 ENHRY and CDR2 SYGVKD. One heparinised draw of blood, averaging roughly 110 mL, came from each donor. A few counts support this clone. Its antigen is still unknown. Source material: Tregs from blood. This TCR was recovered from a man younger than 35 in good health. The V and J genes are TRBV10-3 and TRBJ2-5, with TRBD2 matching over 8 bases. The CDR3 is CAISDRSGRQETQYF. CDR3 sequence (DNA): TGTGCCATCAGTGACAGGAGCGGGAGACAAGAGACCCAGTACTTC.